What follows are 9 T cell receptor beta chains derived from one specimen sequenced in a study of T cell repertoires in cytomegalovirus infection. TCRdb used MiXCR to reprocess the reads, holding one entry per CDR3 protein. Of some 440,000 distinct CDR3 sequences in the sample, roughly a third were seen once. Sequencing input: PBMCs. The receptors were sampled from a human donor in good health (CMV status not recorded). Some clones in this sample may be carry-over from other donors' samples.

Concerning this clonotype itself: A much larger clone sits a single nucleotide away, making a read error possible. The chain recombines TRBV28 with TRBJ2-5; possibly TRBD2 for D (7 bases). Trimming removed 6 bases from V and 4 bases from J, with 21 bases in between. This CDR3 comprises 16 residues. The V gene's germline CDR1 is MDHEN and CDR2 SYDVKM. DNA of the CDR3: TGTGCCAGCAGACACGCCGGACTAGGGGGGGGAGAGACCCAGTACTTC. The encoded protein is CASRHAGLGGGETQYF.

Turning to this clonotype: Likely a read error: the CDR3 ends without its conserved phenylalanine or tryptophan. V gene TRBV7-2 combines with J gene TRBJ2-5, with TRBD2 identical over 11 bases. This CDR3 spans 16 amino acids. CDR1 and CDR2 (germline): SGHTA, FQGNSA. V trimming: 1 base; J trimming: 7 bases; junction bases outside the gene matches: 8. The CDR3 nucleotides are TGTGCCAGCAGCTTAGAGACTAGCGGGGACCGGGGGACCCAGTACTAC. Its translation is CASSLETSGDRGTQYY.

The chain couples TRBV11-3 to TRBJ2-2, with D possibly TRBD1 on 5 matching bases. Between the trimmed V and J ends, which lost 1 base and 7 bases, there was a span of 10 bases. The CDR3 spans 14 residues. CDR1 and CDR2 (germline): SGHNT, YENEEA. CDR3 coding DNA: TGTGCCAGCAGCTTAGGAAACGACAGCGGGGAGCTGTTTTTT. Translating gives CASSLGNDSGELFF. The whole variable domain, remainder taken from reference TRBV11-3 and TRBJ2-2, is EAGVVQSPRYKIIEKKQPVAFWCNPISGHNTLYWYLQNLGQGPELLIRYENEEAVDDSQLPKDRFSAERLKGVDSTLKIQPAELGDSAVYLCASSLGNDSGELFFGEGSRLTVL.

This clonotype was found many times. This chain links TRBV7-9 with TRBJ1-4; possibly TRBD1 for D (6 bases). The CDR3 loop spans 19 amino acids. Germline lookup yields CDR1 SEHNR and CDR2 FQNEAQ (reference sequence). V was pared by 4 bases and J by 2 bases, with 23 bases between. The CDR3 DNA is TGTGCCAGCAGCTCCACCAACCCCTTGGACAGAATCACTAATGAAAAACTGTTTTTT. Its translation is CASSSTNPLDRITNEKLFF.

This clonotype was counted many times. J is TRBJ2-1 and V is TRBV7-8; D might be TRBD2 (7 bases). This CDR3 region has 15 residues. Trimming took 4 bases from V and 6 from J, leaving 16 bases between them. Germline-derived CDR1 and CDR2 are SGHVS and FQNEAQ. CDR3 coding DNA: TGTGCCAGCAGCTCGATCCGGGGGGCGGGCAATGAGCAGTTCTTC. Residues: CASSSIRGAGNEQFF.

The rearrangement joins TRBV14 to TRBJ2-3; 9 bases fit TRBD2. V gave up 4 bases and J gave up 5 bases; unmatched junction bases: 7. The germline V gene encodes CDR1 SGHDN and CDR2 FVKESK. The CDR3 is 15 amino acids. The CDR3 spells CASSRRRGGRDTQYF. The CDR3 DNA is TGTGCCAGCAGCCGTCGGCGGGGGGGAAGAGATACGCAGTATTTT.

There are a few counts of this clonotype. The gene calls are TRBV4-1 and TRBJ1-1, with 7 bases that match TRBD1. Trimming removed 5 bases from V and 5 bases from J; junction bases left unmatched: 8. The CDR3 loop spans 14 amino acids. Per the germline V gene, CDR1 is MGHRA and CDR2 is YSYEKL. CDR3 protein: CASSGRGLGTEAFF. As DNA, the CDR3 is TGCGCCAGCAGCGGCAGGGGGTTGGGAACTGAAGCTTTCTTT.

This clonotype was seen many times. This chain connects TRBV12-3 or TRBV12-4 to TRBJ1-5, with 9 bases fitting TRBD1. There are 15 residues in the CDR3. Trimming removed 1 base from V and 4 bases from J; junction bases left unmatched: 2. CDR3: CASSLEDRGNQPQHF. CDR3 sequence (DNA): TGTGCCAGCAGTTTAGAGGACAGGGGAAATCAGCCCCAGCATTTT.

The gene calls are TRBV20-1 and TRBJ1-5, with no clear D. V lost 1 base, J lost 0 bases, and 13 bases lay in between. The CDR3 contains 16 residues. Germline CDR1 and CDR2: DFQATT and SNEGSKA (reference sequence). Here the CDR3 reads CSARGPPRGSNQPQHF. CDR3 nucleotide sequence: TGCAGTGCTAGAGGCCCCCCCCGGGGTAGCAATCAGCCCCAGCATTTT.